These T cell receptor beta chains were read from a single sample in a study of shared clonotypes between healthy human individuals. The assay was immunoSEQ multiplex PCR, and TCRdb's table has in-frame clones only and misses some. The sample shows 2.3 million or so clones, 93% of them seen only once. Sequencing was done on a sample of naive CD4+ T cells from PBMCs. The receptors were sampled from a man between 18 and 29 years old in good health. Some clones in this sample may be carry-over from other donors' samples. The CDR3 runs from the conserved cysteine through the conserved F or W. A D gene is named only where the DNA matches it firmly. Some rows have no size entry. The others give once, few or many, or a class for an expanded clone.

v_call	d_call	clone_size	j_call	cdr3_aa	cdr3_nt
TRBV28	TRBD2	.	TRBJ2-3	CASSQTSGRVTDTQYF	TGTGCCAGCAGCCAGACTAGCGGGAGGGTCACAGATACGCAGTATTTT
TRBV6-6	TRBD1	.	TRBJ1-2	CASSYSDRGTGGYTF	TGTGCCAGCAGTTACTCGGACAGGGGGACTGGAGGCTACACCTTC
TRBV25-1	.	.	TRBJ2-3	CASSVTGYHGDTQYF	TGTGCCAGCAGTGTAACGGGATATCATGGGGATACGCAGTATTTT
TRBV2	.	.	TRBJ2-3	CASSERQGPSTDTQYF	TGTGCCAGCAGTGAGAGGCAGGGACCTAGCACAGATACGCAGTATTTT
TRBV6-1	TRBD2	.	TRBJ2-1	CASSGGTSGTRFF	TGTGCCAGCAGTGGAGGGACTAGCGGGACTCGGTTCTTC
TRBV4-1	.	.	TRBJ2-1	CASSANTGLSYNEQFF	TGCGCCAGCAGCGCAAACACAGGGTTGTCCTACAATGAGCAGTTCTTC
TRBV9	TRBD2	.	TRBJ2-3	CASSARGSSSGYTDTQYF	TGTGCCAGCAGCGCGAGAGGGTCTTCTAGCGGTTACACAGATACGCAGTATTTT
TRBV7-9	.	.	TRBJ2-7	CASSRTGTYRFEYF	TGTGCCAGCAGCCGAACCGGGACTTACCGGTTCGAGTACTTC
TRBV27	.	.	TRBJ2-7	CASRMGRVGRLYEQYF	TGTGCCAGCAGGATGGGGCGCGTCGGGAGACTCTACGAGCAGTACTTC
TRBV28	.	.	TRBJ2-7	CASRQKQVTYEQYF	TGTGCCAGCAGGCAGAAACAGGTTACCTACGAGCAGTACTTC
TRBV9	.	.	TRBJ1-2	CASSVGGYNDGYTF	TGTGCCAGCAGCGTCGGGGGGTATAATGATGGCTACACCTTC
TRBV6-4	.	.	TRBJ2-4	CASRTVKNIQYF	TGTGCCAGCAGGACGGTGAAAAACATTCAGTACTTC
TRBV5-1	TRBD2	.	TRBJ2-1	CASSLSGTSSYNEQFF	TGCGCCAGCAGCTTGTCAGGGACTAGTTCCTACAATGAGCAGTTCTTC
TRBV5-1	TRBD1	.	TRBJ1-1	CASSREGNRGDLNTEAFF	TGCGCCAGCAGCCGGGAAGGGAACAGGGGGGACCTGAACACTGAAGCTTTCTTT
TRBV2	.	once	TRBJ2-5	CASSLDRGDGETQYF	TGTGCCAGCAGTCTGGACAGAGGGGATGGGGAGACCCAGTACTTC
TRBV30	TRBD2	.	TRBJ2-3	CAWSTGLAGGPDTQYF	TGTGCCTGGAGTACGGGGCTAGCGGGAGGGCCAGATACGCAGTATTTT
TRBV29-1	.	.	TRBJ2-3	CSVFKHYTDTQYF	TGCAGCGTTTTTAAGCACTACACAGATACGCAGTATTTT
TRBV28	.	.	TRBJ2-5	CASSPTRLGLQYF	TGTGCCAGCAGTCCAACACGACTCGGGCTCCAGTACTTC
TRBV6-1	TRBD2	.	TRBJ2-1	CASSELAGSSYNEQFF	TGTGCCAGCAGTGAATTAGCGGGGAGCTCCTACAATGAGCAGTTCTTC
TRBV28	TRBD1	.	TRBJ2-7	CATLPPKTGNYEQYF	TGTGCCACCCTACCCCCTAAGACAGGGAACTACGAGCAGTACTTC
TRBV9	.	.	TRBJ2-7	CASSAGGLNYEQYF	TGTGCCAGCAGCGCCGGAGGATTAAATTACGAGCAGTACTTC
TRBV5-6	TRBD1	.	TRBJ1-5	CASSLAAQGAVGQPQHF	TGTGCCAGCAGCTTGGCCGCGCAGGGGGCGGTCGGACAGCCCCAGCATTTT
TRBV27	TRBD1	.	TRBJ2-7	CASRINPGTGDLEQYF	TGTGCCAGCAGGATTAACCCCGGGACAGGGGATCTCGAGCAGTACTTC
TRBV18	.	.	TRBJ1-1	CASSPMGRNTEAFF	TGTGCCAGCTCACCGATGGGTCGAAACACTGAAGCTTTCTTT
TRBV2	.	.	TRBJ2-7	CASSDDSLYEQYF	TGTGCCAGCAGTGATGACAGCCTCTACGAGCAGTACTTC
TRBV6-5	.	.	TRBJ1-2	CASSYSGMKDYGYTF	TGTGCCAGCAGTTACTCGGGCATGAAGGACTATGGCTACACCTTC
TRBV5-8	TRBD2	.	TRBJ2-2	CASSLGMTSGRALYTGELFF	TGTGCCAGCAGCTTGGGGATGACTAGCGGGAGGGCCCTGTACACCGGGGAGCTGTTTTTT
TRBV29-1	TRBD1	.	TRBJ2-7	CSVDTGTAYEQYF	TGCAGCGTTGATACCGGGACAGCCTACGAGCAGTACTTC
TRBV4-2	.	.	TRBJ1-2	CASSQDGFTGYGYTF	TGTGCCAGCAGCCAAGACGGGTTTACAGGCTATGGCTACACCTTC
TRBV19	TRBD2	once	TRBJ2-1	CASSIFGTSGRVWYEQFF	TGTGCCAGTAGTATATTCGGGACTAGCGGGAGGGTCTGGTATGAGCAGTTCTTC
TRBV30	.	.	TRBJ2-7	CAWSLTRQKSYEQYF	TGTGCCTGGAGTCTAACCCGACAGAAATCCTACGAGCAGTACTTC
TRBV23-1	.	.	TRBJ2-3	CASSQGGVSVDTQYF	TGCGCCAGCAGTCAAGGTGGCGTTAGTGTGGATACGCAGTATTTT
TRBV7-3	TRBD2	.	TRBJ2-3	CASSQSSGSADTQYF	TGTGCCAGCAGCCAAAGTAGCGGGTCGGCAGATACGCAGTATTTT
TRBV7-2	TRBD2	.	TRBJ2-5	CANGPGGGYWTQYF	TGTGCCAACGGTCCCGGCGGGGGATATTGGACCCAGTACTTC
TRBV16	TRBD2	.	TRBJ2-7	CASSQLADREVVVEQYF	TGTGCCAGCAGCCAATTGGCCGATCGGGAGGTAGTTGTCGAGCAGTACTTC
TRBV11-2	.	.	TRBJ2-7	CASSPTPHAIYEQYF	TGTGCCAGCAGTCCGACCCCACACGCTATATACGAGCAGTACTTC
TRBV5-1	TRBD2	once	TRBJ2-1	CASSPGRERPYNEQFF	TGCGCCAGCAGCCCCGGGAGGGAGCGGCCTTACAATGAGCAGTTCTTC
TRBV5-1	.	.	TRBJ1-1	CASSLVFEAGMNTEAFF	TGCGCCAGCAGCTTGGTGTTTGAGGCAGGAATGAACACTGAAGCTTTCTTT
TRBV30	.	.	TRBJ2-2	CAWSLETYTGELFF	TGTGCCTGGAGTTTGGAGACATACACCGGGGAGCTGTTTTTT
TRBV11-2	TRBD2	.	TRBJ2-7	CASSLGGTSGIYEQYF	TGTGCCAGCAGCTTAGGCGGGACTAGCGGGATCTACGAGCAGTACTTC